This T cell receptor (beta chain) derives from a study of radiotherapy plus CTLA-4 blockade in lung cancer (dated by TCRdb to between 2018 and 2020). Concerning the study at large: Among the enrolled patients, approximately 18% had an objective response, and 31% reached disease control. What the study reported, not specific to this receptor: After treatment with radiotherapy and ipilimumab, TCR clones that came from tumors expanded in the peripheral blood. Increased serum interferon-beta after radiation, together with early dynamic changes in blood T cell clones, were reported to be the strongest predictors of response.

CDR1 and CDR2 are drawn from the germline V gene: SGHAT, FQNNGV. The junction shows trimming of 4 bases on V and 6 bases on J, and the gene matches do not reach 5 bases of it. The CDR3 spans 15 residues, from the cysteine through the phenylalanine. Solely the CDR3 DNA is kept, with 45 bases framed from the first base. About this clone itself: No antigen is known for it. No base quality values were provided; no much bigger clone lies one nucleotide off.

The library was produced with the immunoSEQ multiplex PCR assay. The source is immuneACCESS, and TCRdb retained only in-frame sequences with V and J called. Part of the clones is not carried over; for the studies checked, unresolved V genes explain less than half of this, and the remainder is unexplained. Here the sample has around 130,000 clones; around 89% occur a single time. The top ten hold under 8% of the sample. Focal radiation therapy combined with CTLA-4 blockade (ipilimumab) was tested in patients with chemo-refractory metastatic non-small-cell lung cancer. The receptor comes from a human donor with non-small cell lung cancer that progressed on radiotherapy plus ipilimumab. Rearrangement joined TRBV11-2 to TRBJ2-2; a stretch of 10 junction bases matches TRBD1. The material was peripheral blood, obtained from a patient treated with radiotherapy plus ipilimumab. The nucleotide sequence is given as TGTGCCAGCAGCTACGACAGGGGGCACGCCGGGGAGCTGTTTTTT. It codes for CASSYDRGHAGELFF. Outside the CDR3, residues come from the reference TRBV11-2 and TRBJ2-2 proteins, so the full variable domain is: EAGVAQSPRYKIIEKRQSVAFWCNPISGHATLYWYQQILGQGPKLLIQFQNNGVVDDSQLPKDRFSAERLKGVDSTLKIQPAKLEDSAVYLCASSYDRGHAGELFFGEGSRLTVL.